This TCR beta chain was sequenced during a study of persistence of HIV-infected CD4 T cells. The immunoSEQ assay was version 4, run in survey mode. Clones were sequenced by immunoSEQ multiplex PCR, and TCRdb holds only the in-frame ones, with some missing. The table includes tens of thousands of clones, roughly 90% detected once. Worth noting for this clone: Its antigen is unidentified.

CDR3 size: 15 residues. Germline loops: CDR1 SGHNT, CDR2 YENEEA. Trimming stripped 0 bases from V and 7 bases from J, with 13 bases between. Anti-CD3/anti-CD28 beads served as a nonspecific positive control stimulus. CD4+ T cells upregulating both CD40 ligand and CD69 were sorted as responding cells. The sequence was collected from an adult woman with HIV who was CMV-seropositive. The starting material was CD4+ T cells sorted from PBMCs after approximately 20-hour stimulation, obtained from a patient who received antiretroviral therapy. This chain uses TRBV11-3 with TRBJ2-1; tentatively, D is TRBD1 or TRBD2 (6 bases each). CDR3: CASSLDGGRGNEQFF. The CDR3 region has the DNA TGTGCCAGCAGCTTAGATGGGGGGCGAGGGAATGAGCAGTTCTTC.